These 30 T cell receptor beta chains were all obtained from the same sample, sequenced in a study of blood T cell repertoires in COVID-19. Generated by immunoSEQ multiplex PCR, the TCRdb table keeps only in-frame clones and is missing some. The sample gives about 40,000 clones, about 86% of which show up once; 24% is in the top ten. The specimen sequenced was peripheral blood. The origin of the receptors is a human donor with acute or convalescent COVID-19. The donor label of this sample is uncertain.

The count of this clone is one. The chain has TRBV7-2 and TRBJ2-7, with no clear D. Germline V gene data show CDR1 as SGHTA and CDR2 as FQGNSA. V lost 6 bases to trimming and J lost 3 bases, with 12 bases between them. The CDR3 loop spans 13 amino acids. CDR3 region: CASSFAVGYEQYF. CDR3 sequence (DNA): TGTGCCAGCAGTTTCGCCGTCGGCTACGAGCAGTACTTC.

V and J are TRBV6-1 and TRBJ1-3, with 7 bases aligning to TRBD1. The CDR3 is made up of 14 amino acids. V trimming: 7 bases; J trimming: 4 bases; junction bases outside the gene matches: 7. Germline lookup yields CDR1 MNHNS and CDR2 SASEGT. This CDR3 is CASIGTASGNTIYF. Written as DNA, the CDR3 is TGTGCCAGCATTGGGACAGCCTCCGGAAACACCATATATTTT.

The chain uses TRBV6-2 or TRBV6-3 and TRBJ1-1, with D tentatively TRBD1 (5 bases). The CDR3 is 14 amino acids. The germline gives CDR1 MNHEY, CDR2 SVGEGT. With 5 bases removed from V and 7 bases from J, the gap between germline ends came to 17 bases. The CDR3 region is CASSHDRNYLEAFF. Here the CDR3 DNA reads TGTGCCAGCAGTCACGACAGAAACTACCTTGAAGCTTTCTTT.

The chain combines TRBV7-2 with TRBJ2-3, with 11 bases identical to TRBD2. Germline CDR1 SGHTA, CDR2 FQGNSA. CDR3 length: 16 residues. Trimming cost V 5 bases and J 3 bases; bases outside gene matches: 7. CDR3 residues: CASSPLAGGGTDTQYF. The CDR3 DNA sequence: TGTGCCAGCAGCCCCTTAGCGGGGGGGGGTACAGATACGCAGTATTTT.

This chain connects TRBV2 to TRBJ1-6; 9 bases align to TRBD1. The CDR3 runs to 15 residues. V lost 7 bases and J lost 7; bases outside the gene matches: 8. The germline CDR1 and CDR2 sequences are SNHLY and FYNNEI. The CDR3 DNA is TGTGCCAGCACACCGGGACAGGGAATAAATTCACCCCTCCACTTT. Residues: CASTPGQGINSPLHF.

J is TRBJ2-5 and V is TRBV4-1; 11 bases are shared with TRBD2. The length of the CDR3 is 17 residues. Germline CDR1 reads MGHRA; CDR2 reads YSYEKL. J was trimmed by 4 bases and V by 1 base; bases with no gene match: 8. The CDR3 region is CASSQGSASGGSETQYF. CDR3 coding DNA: TGCGCCAGCAGCCAAGGATCCGCTAGCGGGGGGTCAGAGACCCAGTACTTC.

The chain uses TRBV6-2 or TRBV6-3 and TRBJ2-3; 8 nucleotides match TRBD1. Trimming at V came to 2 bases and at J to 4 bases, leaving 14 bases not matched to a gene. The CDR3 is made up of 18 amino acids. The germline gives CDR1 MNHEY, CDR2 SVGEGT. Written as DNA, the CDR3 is TGTGCCAGCAGTTACCCGATTCCCCGGACAGGGAGTCCAGATACGCAGTATTTT. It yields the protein CASSYPIPRTGSPDTQYF.

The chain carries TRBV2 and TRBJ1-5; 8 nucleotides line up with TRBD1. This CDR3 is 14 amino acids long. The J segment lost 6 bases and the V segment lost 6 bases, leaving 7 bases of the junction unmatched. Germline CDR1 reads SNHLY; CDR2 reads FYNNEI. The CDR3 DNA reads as TGTGCCAGCAGCCCGACAGGGGCCGGTCAGCCCCAGCATTTT. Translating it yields CASSPTGAGQPQHF. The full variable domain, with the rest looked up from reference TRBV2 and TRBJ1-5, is EPEVTQTPSHQVTQMGQEVILRCVPISNHLYFYWYRQILGQKVEFLVSFYNNEISEKSEIFDDQFSVERPDGSNFTLKIRSTKLEDSAMYFCASSPTGAGQPQHFGDGTRLSIL.

CDR3 bases: TGCAGTGCTAGTAGACATGATGGTAATTCACCCCTCCACTTT. This sequence encodes CSASRHDGNSPLHF. The chain links TRBV20-1 to TRBJ1-6; D remains unclear. Germline V gives CDR1 DFQATT, CDR2 SNEGSKA (reference sequence). The ends were cut back, 3 bases at V and 6 bases at J, with 12 bases in the middle. This CDR3 comprises 14 residues.

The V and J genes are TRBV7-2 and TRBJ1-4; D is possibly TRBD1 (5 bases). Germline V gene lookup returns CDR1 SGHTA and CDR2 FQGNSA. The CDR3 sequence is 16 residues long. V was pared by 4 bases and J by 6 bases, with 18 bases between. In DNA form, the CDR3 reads TGTGCCAGCAGCTCACAGGTCACGGACCTACATGAAAAACTGTTTTTT. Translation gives CASSSQVTDLHEKLFF.

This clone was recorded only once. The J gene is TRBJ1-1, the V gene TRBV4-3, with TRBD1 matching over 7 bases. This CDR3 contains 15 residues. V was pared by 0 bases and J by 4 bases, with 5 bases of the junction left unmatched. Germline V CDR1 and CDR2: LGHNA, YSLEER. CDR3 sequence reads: CASSQETGEFTEAFF. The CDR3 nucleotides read TGCGCCAGCAGCCAAGAAACAGGGGAATTCACTGAAGCTTTCTTT.

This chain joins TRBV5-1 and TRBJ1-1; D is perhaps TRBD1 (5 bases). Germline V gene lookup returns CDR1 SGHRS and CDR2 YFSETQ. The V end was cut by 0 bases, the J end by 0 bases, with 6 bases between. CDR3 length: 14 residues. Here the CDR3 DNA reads TGCGCCAGCAGCTTGGGGGGCATGAACACTGAAGCTTTCTTT. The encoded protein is CASSLGGMNTEAFF.

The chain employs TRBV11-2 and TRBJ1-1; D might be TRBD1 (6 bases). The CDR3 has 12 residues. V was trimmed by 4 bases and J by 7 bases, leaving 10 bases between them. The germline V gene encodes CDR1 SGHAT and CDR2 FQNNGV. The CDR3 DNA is TGTGCCAGCAGCTCGTTGACAGGTGAAGCTTTCTTT. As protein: CASSSLTGEAFF.

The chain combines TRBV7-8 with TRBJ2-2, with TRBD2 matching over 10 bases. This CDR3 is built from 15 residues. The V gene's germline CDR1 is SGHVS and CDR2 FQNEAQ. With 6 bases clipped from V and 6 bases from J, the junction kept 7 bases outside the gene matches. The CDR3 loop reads CASSLGLAGAGELFF. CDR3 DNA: TGTGCCAGCAGTCTCGGGCTAGCGGGAGCCGGGGAGCTGTTTTTT.

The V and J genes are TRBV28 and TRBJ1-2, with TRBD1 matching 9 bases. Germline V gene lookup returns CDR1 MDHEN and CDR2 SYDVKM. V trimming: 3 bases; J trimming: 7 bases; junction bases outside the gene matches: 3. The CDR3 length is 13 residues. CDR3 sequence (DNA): TGTGCCAGCAGTTTCCAGGGACAGGGTGGCTACACCTTC. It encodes CASSFQGQGGYTF.

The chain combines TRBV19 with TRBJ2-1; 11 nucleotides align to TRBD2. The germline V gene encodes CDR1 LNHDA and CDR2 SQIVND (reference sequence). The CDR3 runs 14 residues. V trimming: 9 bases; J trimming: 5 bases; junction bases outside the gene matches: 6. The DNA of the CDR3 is TGTGCCAGCCGGACTAGCGGGCTTAACAATGAGCAGTTCTTC. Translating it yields CASRTSGLNNEQFF.

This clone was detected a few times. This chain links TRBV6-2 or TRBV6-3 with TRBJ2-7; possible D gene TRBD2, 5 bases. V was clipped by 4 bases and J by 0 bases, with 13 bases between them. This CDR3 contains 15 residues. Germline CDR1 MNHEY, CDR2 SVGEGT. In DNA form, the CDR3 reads TGTGCCAGCAGTTTAGCGTGGTTCAGCTCCTACGAGCAGTACTTC. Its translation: CASSLAWFSSYEQYF.

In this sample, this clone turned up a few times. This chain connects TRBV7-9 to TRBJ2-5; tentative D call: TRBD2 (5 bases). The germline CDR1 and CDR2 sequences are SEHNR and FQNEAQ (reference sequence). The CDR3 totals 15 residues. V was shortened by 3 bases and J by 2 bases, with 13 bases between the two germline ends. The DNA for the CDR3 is TGTGCCAGCAGCTTGTTTAGACGGGAACAAGAGACCCAGTACTTC. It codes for CASSLFRREQETQYF.

DNA of the CDR3: TGTGCCAGCAGCCGACAGTTGGATTCCTACGAGCAGTACTTC. Its translation: CASSRQLDSYEQYF. This chain uses TRBV3-1 (or the pseudogene TRBV3-2) with TRBJ2-7; maybe TRBD1 (5 bases). V was trimmed by 4 bases and J by 1 base, leaving 11 bases between them. CDR1 LGHDT and CDR2 YNNKEL come from the germline V gene (reference sequence). The CDR3 totals 14 residues.

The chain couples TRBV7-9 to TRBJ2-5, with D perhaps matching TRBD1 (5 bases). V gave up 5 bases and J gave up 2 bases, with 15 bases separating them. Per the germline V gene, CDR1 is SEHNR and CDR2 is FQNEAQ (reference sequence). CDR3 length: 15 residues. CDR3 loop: CASSPRQMGQETQYF. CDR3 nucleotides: TGTGCCAGCAGCCCCCGACAGATGGGGCAAGAGACCCAGTACTTC. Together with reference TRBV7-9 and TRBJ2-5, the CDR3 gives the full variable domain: DTGVSQNPRHKITKRGQNVTFRCDPISEHNRLYWYRQTLGQGPEFLTYFQNEAQLEKSRLLSDRFSAERPKGSFSTLEIQRTEQGDSAMYLCASSPRQMGQETQYFGPGTRLLVL.

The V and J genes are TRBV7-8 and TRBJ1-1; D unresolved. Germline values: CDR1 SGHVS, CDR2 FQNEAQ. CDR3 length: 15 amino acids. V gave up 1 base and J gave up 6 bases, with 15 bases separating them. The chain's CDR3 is CASSLVGAPISEAFF. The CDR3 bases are TGTGCCAGCAGCTTAGTGGGAGCCCCTATCTCTGAAGCTTTCTTT.

The CDR3 is CASSRSLGEKLFF. The CDR3 DNA reads as TGTGCCAGCAGCCGGAGTCTAGGTGAAAAACTGTTTTTT. The chain links TRBV9 to TRBJ1-4; the D is unclear. The length of the CDR3 is 13 residues. From germline, CDR1 is SGDLS and CDR2 YYNGEE. Trimming removed 4 bases at V and 7 bases at J, with 11 bases between.

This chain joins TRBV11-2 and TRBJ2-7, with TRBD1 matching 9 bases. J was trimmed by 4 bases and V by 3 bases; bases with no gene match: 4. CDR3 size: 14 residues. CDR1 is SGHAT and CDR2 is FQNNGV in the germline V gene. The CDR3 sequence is CASSFGTGTYEQYF. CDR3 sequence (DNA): TGTGCCAGCAGCTTCGGGACAGGGACATACGAGCAGTACTTC.

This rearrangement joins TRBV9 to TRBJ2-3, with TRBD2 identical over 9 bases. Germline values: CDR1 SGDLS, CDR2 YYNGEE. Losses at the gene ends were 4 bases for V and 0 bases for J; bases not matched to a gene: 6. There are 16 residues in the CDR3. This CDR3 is CASSPGLASSTDTQYF. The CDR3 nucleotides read TGTGCCAGCAGCCCGGGACTAGCTTCCAGCACAGATACGCAGTATTTT.

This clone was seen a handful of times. CDR3 sequence (DNA): TGTGCCAGCAGTCTACGCCGGGGACTAGCGGGAGTGGCGGATACGCAGTATTTT. Amino acid sequence: CASSLRRGLAGVADTQYF. The chain joins TRBV27 to TRBJ2-3; TRBD2 aligns across 14 bases. Losses at the gene ends were 5 bases for V and 6 bases for J; bases not matched to a gene: 13. The CDR3 totals 18 residues. Germline loops: CDR1 MNHEY, CDR2 SMNVEV (reference sequence).

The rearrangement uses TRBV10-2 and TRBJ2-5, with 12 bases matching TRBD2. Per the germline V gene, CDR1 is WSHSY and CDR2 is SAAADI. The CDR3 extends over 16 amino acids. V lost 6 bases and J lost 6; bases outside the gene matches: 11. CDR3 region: CASRPSSGRAPQTQYF. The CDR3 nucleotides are TGCGCCAGCAGACCCTCTAGCGGGAGGGCCCCGCAGACCCAGTACTTC.

The CDR3 loop reads CASSTRTGGRTNSPLHF. CDR3 sequence (DNA): TGTGCCAGCAGTACTCGGACAGGGGGTCGAACTAATTCACCCCTCCACTTT. The chain joins TRBV2 to TRBJ1-6; TRBD1 matches 10 bases. This CDR3 region has 17 residues. Per germline, CDR1 SNHLY and CDR2 FYNNEI. With V trimmed by 5 bases and J by 6 bases, 10 bases remained unmatched.

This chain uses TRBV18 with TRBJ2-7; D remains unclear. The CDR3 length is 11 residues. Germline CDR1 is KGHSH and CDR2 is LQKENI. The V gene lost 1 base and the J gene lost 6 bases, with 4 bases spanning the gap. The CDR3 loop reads CASSPQLEQYF. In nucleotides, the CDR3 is TGTGCCAGCTCACCACAACTCGAGCAGTACTTC.

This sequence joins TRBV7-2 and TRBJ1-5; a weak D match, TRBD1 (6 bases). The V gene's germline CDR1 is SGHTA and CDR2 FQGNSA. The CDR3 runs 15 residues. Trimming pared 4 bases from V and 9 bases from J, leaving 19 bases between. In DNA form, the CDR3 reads TGTGCCAGCAGCTCCCATTCCAGGGGCTCAGGGCCCCAGCATTTT. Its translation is CASSSHSRGSGPQHF.

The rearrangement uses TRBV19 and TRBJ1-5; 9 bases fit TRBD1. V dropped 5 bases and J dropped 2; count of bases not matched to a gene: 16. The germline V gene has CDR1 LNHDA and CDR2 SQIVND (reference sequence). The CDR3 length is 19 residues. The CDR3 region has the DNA TGTGCCAGTAGTCCGGGAACGGGACAGGGCGCGGTCGGCAATCAGCCCCAGCATTTT. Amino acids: CASSPGTGQGAVGNQPQHF.